This T cell receptor beta chain appears in the sequencing data of a study of OX40 agonist ivuxolimab in advanced cancers. Overall study context: Three individuals attained partial responses, comprising one hepatocellular carcinoma case and two cutaneous melanoma cases.

Whole-study results and caveats: Patients with a partial response at 0.1-3.0 mg/kg had among the lowest clonal expansion.

Comments on this clone: The antigen is unknown.

Assay: immunoSEQ multiplex PCR; the TCRdb copy retains only in-frame clones and omits some. The data contain about 70,000 clones, about nine tenths of them singletons. The source material was CD4+ or CD8+ T cells sorted from blood, sampled in a trial of the OX40 agonist ivuxolimab. The source of this sequence is an adult with an advanced solid tumor such as melanoma, head and neck, liver or kidney cancer.

The CDR3: CASSRSGTSGGPYTGELFF. The CDR3 DNA is TGTGCCAGCAGTCGATCGGGGACTAGCGGGGGCCCTTACACCGGGGAGCTGTTTTTT. The chain links TRBV28 to TRBJ2-2; 14 bases line up with TRBD2. The length of the CDR3 is 19 residues. The ends lost 5 bases at V and 3 bases at J; junction bases unmatched: 11. Per the germline V gene, CDR1 is MDHEN and CDR2 is SYDVKM.